This T cell receptor beta chain was captured in a study of blood T cell repertoires in COVID-19. Study background: Acute and convalescent COVID-19 samples came from the United States, Italy and Spain.

Followed over time, Seattle patients had been enrolled while infection was active. V lost 2 bases and J lost 1, with 7 bases in between. The CDR3 runs 15 residues. The V gene's germline CDR1 is SGHRS and CDR2 YFSETQ. As originally analysed: It was from reference gene primer amplification that nucleated cell counts were estimated. The method was immunoSEQ multiplex PCR; TCRdb's version includes in-frame clones alone and lacks a portion of them. The V and J calls and clone size were taken over from that table, and D and trimming were inferred from the DNA. The sample records some 70,000 clones, about 85% being singletons.

The sequencing input was peripheral blood. The receptor's source is a man aged 45 to 65 with COVID-19, enrolled during active disease. This chain links TRBV5-1 with TRBJ2-6, with D possibly matching TRBD1 (5 bases). The CDR3 spells CASSFSGSGANVLTF. In DNA form, the CDR3 reads TGCGCCAGCAGCTTTTCAGGGTCTGGGGCCAACGTCCTGACTTTC.